The rows below give T cell receptor beta chains drawn from one sample of a study of blood T cell repertoires in COVID-19. Sequenced by immunoSEQ multiplex PCR; TCRdb stores in-frame clones only, minus some. The repertoire holds about 51,000 clones, with approximately 86% as singletons. Sequenced sample: peripheral blood. These receptors were obtained from a man aged 55-75 years with acute or convalescent COVID-19. Each CDR3 is given with its conserved first and last residue. Fields, in order: J gene, V gene, CDR3 length, clone size, D gene, CDR3 protein, CDR3 DNA. D genes are given only for firm matches. Where a row states a size, it is once, few, many or the class of an expanded clone; other rows omit it.

TRBJ2-5 | TRBV21-1 | 22 | . | . | CASRLRRSPGLAGAGAGGTQYF | TGTGCCAGCAGGCTACGGCGATCCCCCGGACTAGCGGGAGCAGGGGCCGGCGGGACCCAGTACTTC
TRBJ2-3 | TRBV2 | 14 | . | . | CANKTAGSTDTQYF | TGTGCCAACAAGACGGCGGGGAGCACAGATACGCAGTATTTT
TRBJ1-5 | TRBV2 | 15 | . | . | CASSEAGRSNQPQHF | TGTGCCAGCAGTGAAGCTGGGCGAAGCAATCAGCCCCAGCATTTT
TRBJ1-1 | TRBV11-2 | 11 | . | . | CASSRDTEAFF | TGTGCCAGCAGCCGGGACACTGAAGCTTTCTTT
TRBJ1-4 | TRBV12-3/TRBV12-4 | 11 | . | . | CASSLTGALFF | TGTGCCAGCAGTTTGACAGGCGCACTGTTTTTT
TRBJ1-1 | TRBV27 | 13 | . | . | CASSFTGTTEAFF | TGTGCCAGCAGTTTTACAGGGACCACTGAAGCTTTCTTT
TRBJ2-1 | TRBV19 | 14 | few | . | CASTRDSSYNEQFF | TGTGCCAGTACCAGGGACTCCTCCTACAATGAGCAGTTCTTC
TRBJ2-3 | TRBV2 | 16 | once | . | CASRARAGPTTDTQYF | TGTGCCAGCAGGGCTCGTGCGGGACCTACGACAGATACGCAGTATTTT
TRBJ2-5 | TRBV4-3 | 15 | . | . | CASSQGQGTGETQYF | TGCGCCAGCAGCCAAGGGCAGGGGACGGGGGAGACCCAGTACTTC
TRBJ1-1 | TRBV19 | 15 | . | TRBD1 | CASSTRDRVVPEAFF | TGTGCCAGTAGTACTCGGGACAGGGTGGTCCCTGAAGCTTTCTTT
TRBJ2-1 | TRBV29-1 | 16 | once | . | CSVDRTRRAGYNEQFF | TGCAGCGTTGATAGGACCCGGAGGGCCGGCTACAATGAGCAGTTCTTC
TRBJ1-1 | TRBV28 | 13 | . | TRBD1 | CASGGTGAFEAFF | TGTGCCAGCGGGGGAACAGGGGCCTTTGAAGCTTTCTTT
TRBJ2-7 | TRBV5-1 | 15 | . | TRBD1 | CASSFYPGQGGEQYF | TGCGCCAGCAGCTTTTACCCCGGACAGGGGGGCGAGCAGTACTTC
TRBJ2-7 | TRBV6-2/TRBV6-3 | 16 | . | TRBD1 | CASSYRTGGLADEQYF | TGTGCCAGCAGTTACCGGACAGGGGGCCTGGCGGACGAGCAGTACTTC
TRBJ1-6 | TRBV7-2 | 12 | . | . | CASRRGNSPLHF | TGTGCCAGCAGAAGGGGAAATTCACCCCTCCACTTT
TRBJ2-2 | TRBV3-1/TRBV3-2 | 15 | . | TRBD2 | CASSLAGGNTGELFF | TGTGCCAGCAGCCTAGCGGGCGGAAACACCGGGGAGCTGTTTTTT
TRBJ2-1 | TRBV7-2 | 13 | . | . | CASSFPSTNEQFF | TGTGCCAGCAGCTTTCCGAGCACCAATGAGCAGTTCTTC
TRBJ2-7 | TRBV2 | 16 | . | . | CASSVESSRSTGEQYF | TGTGCCAGCAGTGTAGAGTCGTCGCGGTCGACGGGGGAGCAGTACTTC
TRBJ2-2 | TRBV4-3 | 19 | . | . | CASSQDTGGVFLSTGELFF | TGCGCCAGCAGCCAAGATACAGGGGGGGTGTTCTTGAGCACCGGGGAGCTGTTTTTT